The T cell receptor (beta chain) under discussion was sequenced for a study of cytomegalovirus exposure and HLA in healthy donors. Vbeta (60) and Jbeta (13) primers were used in the PCR. The data were produced by immunoSEQ multiplex PCR, yet TCRdb's version contains in-frame clones alone and is incomplete. The profile shows roughly 15,000 clones, about two thirds of them singletons. Germline values: CDR1 SNHLY, CDR2 FYNNEI. The CDR3 length is 17 residues. J gave up 8 bases and V 4 bases, and 14 bases lay outside the gene matches. The TCR originated in a woman between 45 and 65 years old in good health and CMV-seropositive. This sequence joins TRBV2 and TRBJ1-2, with 12 bases identical to TRBD1. The specimen sequenced was PBMCs. The CDR3 is CASSGGGTGGLQGGYTF. The DNA of the CDR3 is TGTGCCAGCAGTGGAGGGGGGACAGGGGGCCTCCAAGGCGGCTACACCTTC.